This TCR beta chain was documented in a study of early T cells in non-severe SARS-CoV-2 infection. Overall study findings and caveats: Sequences matched to VDJdb favored anti-spike CD8 responses, while private and CD4 specificities were missed.

TCRdb re-called the 5' RACE reads with MiXCR, one entry per CDR3 protein. Of 20,000 to 25,000 distinct CDR3 sequences listed, roughly 4.5% are singletons. As regards this clonotype: Its specificity is not known.

Looked up from germline, CDR1 is SGHRS and CDR2 is YFSETQ. The length of the CDR3 is 16 residues. V lost 3 bases and J lost 9; bases outside the gene matches: 7. The TCR was taken from an adult who was a healthcare worker with PCR-confirmed SARS-CoV-2 infection or an uninfected control (not recorded which). The sequencing sample was made of whole blood. The rearrangement uses TRBV5-1 and TRBJ2-1; 15 nucleotides match TRBD2. The CDR3 DNA sequence: TGCGCCAGCAGCTCGGGACTAGCGGGGGGCCAGGGTGAGCAGTTCTTC. This encodes CASSSGLAGGQGEQFF.